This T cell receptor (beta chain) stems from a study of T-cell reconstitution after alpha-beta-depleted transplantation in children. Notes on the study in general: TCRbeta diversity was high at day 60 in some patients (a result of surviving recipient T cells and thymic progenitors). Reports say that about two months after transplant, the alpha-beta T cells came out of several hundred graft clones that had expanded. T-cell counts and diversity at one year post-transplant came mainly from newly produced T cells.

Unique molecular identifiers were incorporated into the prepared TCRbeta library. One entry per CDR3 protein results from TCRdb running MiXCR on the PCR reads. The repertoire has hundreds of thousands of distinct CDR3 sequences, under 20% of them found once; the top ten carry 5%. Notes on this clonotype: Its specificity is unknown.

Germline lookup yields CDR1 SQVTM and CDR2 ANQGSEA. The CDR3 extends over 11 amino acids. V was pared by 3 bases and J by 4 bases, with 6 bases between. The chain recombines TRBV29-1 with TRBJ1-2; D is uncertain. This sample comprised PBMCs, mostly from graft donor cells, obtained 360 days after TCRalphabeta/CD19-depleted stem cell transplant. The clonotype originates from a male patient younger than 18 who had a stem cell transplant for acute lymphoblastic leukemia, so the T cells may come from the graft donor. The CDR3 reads CSVEPLYGYTF. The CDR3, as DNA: TGCAGCGTTGAGCCTCTCTATGGCTACACCTTC. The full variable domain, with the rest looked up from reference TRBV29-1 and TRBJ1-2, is SAVISQKPSRDICQRGTSLTIQCQVDSQVTMMFWYRQQPGQSLTLIATANQGSEATYESGFVIDKFPISRPNLTFSTLTVSNMSPEDSSIYLCSVEPLYGYTFGSGTRLTVV.